This T cell receptor beta chain was profiled in a study of shared clonotypes between healthy human individuals. Study overall: The study enrolled a couple of women and three men aged 18 to 49. Study-wide points: It was observed that roughly 5.5% of naive CD4 clonotypes were shared across a few donors. Blood alone was sampled, and tissue repertoires likely differ.

V lost 6 bases, J lost 1 base, and 13 bases lay in between. Germline-derived CDR1 and CDR2 are MNHNY and SVGAGI (reference sequence). CDR3 length equals 14 residues. About this clone: Its antigen is undetermined.

Repertoires were generated with immunoSEQ multiplex PCR, while TCRdb's copy carries only in-frame clones and drops some. The sample lists about 2 million clones, 85% to 95% occurring once. The origin of this receptor is a man between 18 and 29 years old in good health. Sequences were obtained from naive CD4+ T cells sorted from blood. Documented subset: CD45RA+ positively selected. V and J are TRBV6-6 and TRBJ2-7; D is tentatively TRBD1 or TRBD2 (5 bases each). The CDR3 DNA sequence: TGTGCCAGCAGGGGGGTAGTTGGGTCCTACGAGCAGTACTTC. Encoded protein: CASRGVVGSYEQYF.